These 12 T cell receptor beta chains were sequenced from one sample in a study. TCRdb reprocessed the RT-PCR reads with MiXCR, giving one entry per CDR3 protein. This sample has about 680,000 distinct CDR3 sequences, with 12% to 15% found just once. Sequenced: memory CD4+ T cells from blood. All receptors come from a female donor in good health, serving as a healthy control.

In this sample, this clonotype turned up many times. This chain connects TRBV4-3 to TRBJ2-1, with D possibly TRBD1 on 5 matching bases. The V gene's germline CDR1 is LGHNA and CDR2 YSLEER. The CDR3 is made up of 12 amino acids. Trimming shortened V by 4 bases and J by 12 bases, and 13 bases separated the two germline ends. This CDR3 is CASSLMSGPQFF. CDR3 sequence (DNA): TGCGCCAGCAGCCTCATGTCAGGGCCGCAGTTCTTC.

This clonotype has more than one count but fewer than ten. The rearrangement uses TRBV28 and TRBJ2-5, with 9 positions matching TRBD2. This CDR3 comprises 14 residues. V lost 2 bases, J lost 4 bases, and 2 bases stayed unmatched. CDR1 and CDR2 (germline): MDHEN, SYDVKM. DNA for the CDR3: TGTGCCAGCAGTTTAGCGGGAGGGTTAGAGACCCAGTACTTC. Protein: CASSLAGGLETQYF.

This chain links TRBV5-1 with TRBJ1-1; 7 nucleotides match TRBD1. Germline CDR1 is SGHRS and CDR2 is YFSETQ. V lost 10 bases to trimming and J lost 1 base; unmatched junction nucleotides: 7. The CDR3 is made up of 13 amino acids. The CDR3 bases are TGCGCCTGCCGGACAGGAGAGAACACTGAAGCTTTCTTT. Its translation: CACRTGENTEAFF.

The gene calls are TRBV5-1 and TRBJ2-7; D remains unclear. Germline assignment: CDR1 SGHRS and CDR2 YFSETQ. Trimming removed 2 bases from V and 0 bases from J, with 15 bases in between. The CDR3 is 16 residues long. The CDR3 protein is CASSFTTAANSYEQYF. The CDR3 DNA is TGCGCCAGCAGCTTTACTACAGCAGCCAACTCCTACGAGCAGTACTTC.

The gene calls are TRBV28 and TRBJ1-1; D gene unclear. V dropped 5 bases and J dropped 0 bases, with 13 bases sitting between them. Germline V gene sequence: CDR1 MDHEN, CDR2 SYDVKM. The CDR3 spans 15 residues. CDR3 region: CASSPRMALNTEAFF. CDR3 DNA sequence: TGTGCCAGCAGTCCCCGCATGGCGCTGAACACTGAAGCTTTCTTT. Looking up the rest from reference TRBV28 and TRBJ1-1 gives the full variable domain: DVKVTQSSRYLVKRTGEKVFLECVQDMDHENMFWYRQDPGLGLRLIYFSYDVKMKEKGDIPEGYSVSREKKERFSLILESASTNQTSMYLCASSPRMALNTEAFFGQGTRLTVV.

This CDR3 reads CSAKAYWKGRHEQYF. Written as DNA, the CDR3 is TGCAGTGCCAAAGCGTATTGGAAGGGCCGACACGAGCAGTACTTC. The chain recombines TRBV20-1 with TRBJ2-7; D gene ambiguous. The CDR3 covers 15 residues. Trimming stripped 6 bases from V and 5 bases from J, with 23 bases between. Looked up from germline, CDR1 is DFQATT and CDR2 is SNEGSKA (reference sequence).

This clonotype occurred many times. The rearrangement joins TRBV5-1 to TRBJ1-1; TRBD1 is a possible D gene (6 bases). The V gene's germline CDR1 is SGHRS and CDR2 YFSETQ. V lost 4 bases and J 8 bases, leaving 15 bases between the germline ends. This CDR3 is built from 13 residues. The DNA of the CDR3 is TGCGCCAGCAGCCCCGGTCCCCAGGGGGAAGCTTTCTTT. It translates to CASSPGPQGEAFF.

This clonotype has ten or more counts. The chain links TRBV20-1 to TRBJ1-1; D uncertain. This CDR3 region has 10 residues. Germline values: CDR1 DFQATT, CDR2 SNEGSKA (reference sequence). The CDR3 DNA is TGCAGGCCTGGACGTCGTGAAGCTTTCTTT. This translates into CRPGRREAFF.

The chain carries TRBV5-1 and TRBJ1-5; D gene ambiguous. CDR1 is SGHRS and CDR2 is YFSETQ in the germline V gene. The germline V and J ends were trimmed by 4 bases and 3 bases, with 8 bases remaining between them. The CDR3 extends over 13 amino acids. Here the CDR3 reads CASSVVPNQPQHF. The CDR3 DNA reads as TGCGCCAGCAGCGTGGTGCCCAATCAGCCCCAGCATTTT. Combining the CDR3 with reference TRBV5-1 and TRBJ1-5 gives the whole variable domain KAGVTQTPRYLIKTRGQQVTLSCSPISGHRSVSWYQQTPGQGLQFLFEYFSETQRNKGNFPGRFSGRQFSNSRSEMNVSTLELGDSALYLCASSVVPNQPQHFGDGTRLSIL.

On this clonotype itself: Given a much more abundant clone one base away, this may be a read error. This likely comes from a read error, as the CDR3 has no conserved phenylalanine or tryptophan at its end. V is TRBV12-3 or TRBV12-4 and J is TRBJ2-3; weak D call: TRBD2 (5 bases). The CDR3 has 12 amino acids. V dropped 6 bases and J dropped 8 bases, with 12 bases sitting between them. The CDR3 nucleotides are TGTGCCAGCAGCCGCCCGAGCGGTACGCAGTATTGT. It translates to CASSRPSGTQYC.

About this clonotype itself: One junction end disagrees with the germline gene, perhaps due to a read error. The chain is built from TRBV7-9 and TRBJ2-1; D might be TRBD1 (5 bases). There are 14 residues in the CDR3. The germline V gene has CDR1 SEHNR and CDR2 FQNEAQ (reference sequence). CDR3 nucleotide sequence: TGTGCCTGCAGCTTGTTGCAGGGCGGTAGTGAGCAGTTCTTC. Translating it yields CACSLLQGGSEQFF.

This clonotype was seen ten or more times. The genes are TRBV6-4 and TRBJ2-3, with 7 bases matching TRBD2. The CDR3 consists of 14 residues. The germline CDR1 and CDR2 sequences are MRHNA and SNTAGT. V was pared by 3 bases and J by 5 bases, with 5 bases of the junction left unmatched. The CDR3 DNA is TGTGCCAGCAGTGAATCTGTAGCGGGAGATACGCAGTATTTT. Translating it yields CASSESVAGDTQYF.